The 9 T cell receptor beta chains reported below all come from one sample, sequenced in a study of T cells in women clearing cervical HPV infection. The table came from immunoSEQ multiplex PCR; TCRdb's copy has only in-frame clones and leaves some out. The table for this sample gives about 40,000 clones. Sequenced: blood buffy coat. Receptor source: a woman aged 18 to 75 with a cervical HPV16 infection that either progressed to CIN3+ or cleared (not recorded which).

On this clone: Coverage ceases 3 residues before the CDR3 finishes, and the germline J gene fills in the end. This chain uses TRBV5-4 with TRBJ1-2; a possible D gene is TRBD1 (5 bases). V shed 0 bases and J shed 2 bases, with 11 bases lying between them. Germline V gene lookup returns CDR1 SGHNT and CDR2 YYREEE (reference sequence). The CDR3 is 15 residues long. Partial CDR3 DNA: TGTGCCAGCAGCTTGGAGCCAGGGAGGAACTATGGC. Translation: CASSLEPGRNYG. The entire CDR3 protein reads CASSLEPGRNYGYTF. Looking up the rest from reference TRBV5-4 and TRBJ1-2 gives the full variable domain: ETGVTQSPTHLIKTRGQQVTLRCSSQSGHNTVSWYQQALGQGPQFIFQYYREEENGRGNFPPRFSGLQFPNYSSELNVNALELDDSALYLCASSLEPGRNYGYTFGSGTRLTVV.

Turning to this clone: Read data end 3 residues before the CDR3 end; the end is taken from the germline J gene. The chain uses TRBV7-2 and TRBJ2-3; 7 bases are shared with TRBD1. The V gene end was trimmed by 5 bases and the J gene end by 3 bases; junction bases not matched to a gene: 8. The germline gives CDR1 SGHTA, CDR2 FQGNSA. The CDR3 runs 15 residues. CDR3 DNA, as far as it was read: TGTGCCAGCAGCCCCACGGGACAGTCTACAGATACG. It yields the protein CASSPTGQSTDT. The entire CDR3 protein is CASSPTGQSTDTQYF.

As regards this clone: The read terminates 3 residues ahead of where the CDR3 ends, so the germline J gene completes it. This chain connects TRBV11-2 to TRBJ2-7; the match to TRBD1 covers 10 bases. This CDR3 is 13 amino acids long. Trimming removed 5 bases from V and 6 bases from J; junction bases left unmatched: 4. The V gene's germline CDR1 is SGHAT and CDR2 FQNNGV. CDR3 residues: CASSVWTGGEQYF. CDR3 DNA, as far as it was read: TGTGCCAGCAGCGTTTGGACAGGGGGCGAG.

On this clone itself: From the germline J gene comes the end of the CDR3, since the read stops 3 residues before it. The V call is TRBV18, the J call TRBJ2-5; 12 bases align to TRBD2. The V and J ends lost 0 bases and 5 bases, in that order; junction bases with no gene match: 4. This CDR3 is 16 amino acids long. Germline loops: CDR1 KGHSH, CDR2 LQKENI. The CDR3 region is CASSPPRTSGKETQYF. The DNA read from the CDR3 is TGTGCCAGCTCACCACCGAGGACTAGCGGGAAGGAGACC.

On this clone itself: The read is 3 residues too short to cover the CDR3 end, so that end is filled in from the germline J gene. This rearrangement joins TRBV14 to TRBJ2-1, with 7 bases aligning to TRBD2. CDR3 length: 15 residues. The V and J ends lost 0 bases and 8 bases, in that order; junction bases with no gene match: 7. The germline V gene has CDR1 SGHDN and CDR2 FVKESK. The CDR3 region is CASSQEGLGGHEQFF. The covered CDR3 bases are TGTGCCAGCAGCCAAGAAGGACTAGGTGGCCATGAG.

As concerns this clone: The read gets to within 3 residues of the CDR3 end, and the germline J gene fills in the rest. The rearrangement joins TRBV7-2 to TRBJ2-7, with D unclear. With 2 bases removed from V and 2 bases from J, the gap between germline ends came to 10 bases. Germline loops: CDR1 SGHTA, CDR2 FQGNSA. The CDR3 has 14 residues. This chain's CDR3 is CASSLSVDPYEQYF. CDR3 bases read: TGTGCCAGCAGCTTATCGGTCGATCCCTACGAG.

Concerning this clone itself: The CDR3 end lies 3 residues beyond the end of the read and is filled in from the germline J gene. The V gene is TRBV18, the J gene TRBJ2-4; 8 nucleotides align to TRBD1. The CDR3 totals 14 residues. In germline, CDR1 is KGHSH, CDR2 LQKENI. The CDR3 protein is CASSLTTGQDGQYF. Partial CDR3 DNA: TGTGCCAGCTCACTTACCACGGGACAGGATGGT.

To note about this clone: Read sequence stops 3 residues before the CDR3 end, and the germline J gene provides the missing end. The chain employs TRBV19 and TRBJ2-1; TRBD2 might be the D (5 bases). V was trimmed by 5 bases and J by 0 bases, leaving 8 bases between them. In germline, CDR1 is LNHDA, CDR2 SQIVND (reference sequence). The CDR3 is made up of 14 amino acids. The part of the CDR3 DNA that was read is TGTGCCAGTAGTGCGGGCTACTCCTACAATGAG. Its protein product is CASSAGYSYNE. From start to end, the CDR3 is CASSAGYSYNEQFF.

In regard to this clone: The read is 3 residues too short to cover the CDR3 end, so that end is filled in from the germline J gene. J is TRBJ1-4 and V is TRBV5-1; a possible D gene is TRBD1 (5 bases). The germline gives CDR1 SGHRS, CDR2 YFSETQ. There are 17 residues in the CDR3. The DNA read from the CDR3 is TGCGCCAGCAGGCTGGGGGGTCCAGGATCCTATAATTCACCA. Translating it yields CASRLGGPGSYNSP. The entire CDR3 protein is CASRLGGPGSYNSPLFF.